What follows are 14 T cell receptor gamma chains derived from one specimen sequenced in a study of intestinal T cells in coeliac disease. TRG repertoires were amplified with LymphoTrack primers from approximately 0.2 ug of biopsy DNA. TCRdb re-called the multiplex PCR reads through CATT. Of about 670 gamma-chain clones in the sample, under 60% were seen once. Genomic DNA came from ten approximately 4.7-µm formalin-fixed paraffin-embedded scrolls per case. The sequenced sample was a duodenal biopsy. Every receptor here comes from a human donor who served as a control with a normal duodenal biopsy, not a healthy volunteer.

CDR3 in DNA: TGTGCCACCTGGGACGGGGGGGGCACTGGTTGGTTCAAGATATTT. Protein sequence: CATWDGGGTGWFKIF. The J gene is TRGJP1, the V gene TRGV4. Germline lookup yields CDR1 EGSTGY and CDR2 YDSYTSSV. With V trimmed by 4 bases and J by 4 bases, 9 bases remained unmatched. The CDR3 is made up of 15 amino acids.

The sample holds a few counts of this clone. TCRdb assigns this DNA the protein of a much larger clone, which departs from its translation at residue 10; this likely reflects a read error, and the protein shown comes from translating the DNA. This chain links TRGV10 with TRGJP1. The last part of the DNA fits TRGJP better; the J call may be wrong. TRGV10 is an open reading frame whose function is uncertain. The CDR3 length is 11 residues. The chain's CDR3 is CAAWVRWFKVF. The CDR3 coding sequence is TGTGCTGCGTGGGTTCGTTGGTTCAAGGTATTT.

A word on this clone: The protein held in TCRdb is that of a much larger clone and does not match this DNA's translation at residue 8, likely because of a read error; the protein shown is translated from the DNA. This chain connects TRGV10 to TRGJP1. TRGV10 is reported as an ORF; its role is uncertain. The CDR3 has 11 residues. The CDR3 nucleotides read TGTGCTGCGTGGGTTCGTTGGCTCAAGATATTT. It is translated as CAAWVRWLKIF.

In this sample, this clone turned up once. The V gene is TRGV10, the J gene TRGJP1. TRGV10 is sorted into the ORF group, with uncertain function. The CDR3 spans 11 residues. The trim removed 12 bases at V and 12 bases at J, leaving 11 bases unmatched. The CDR3: CAAQTSGFKIF. As DNA, the CDR3 is TGTGCTGCTCAGACAAGTGGGTTCAAGATATTT.

V gene TRGV2 combines with J gene TRGJP2. There are 18 residues in the CDR3. V gave up 9 bases and J gave up 2 bases; unmatched junction bases: 21. Germline CDR1 is EGSNGY and CDR2 is YDSYNSKV. CDR3 residues: CATPRLASPFSSDWIKTF. The CDR3 DNA follows: TGTGCCACCCCACGACTGGCCTCTCCCTTCAGTAGTGATTGGATCAAGACGTTT.

A word on this clone: Compared with germline, one end of the junction differs, possibly owing to a read error. J is TRGJ1 or TRGJ2 and V is TRGV2. CDR3 length: 17 residues. The germline V gene has CDR1 EGSNGY and CDR2 YDSYNSKV. This CDR3 is CATLGRSNPCNYYKKLF. The CDR3 DNA reads TGTGCCACCTTGGGACGCTCTAATCCCTGTAATTATTATAAGAAACTCTTC.

In its sample, this clone was seen a few times. A read error is possible here, since a much larger clone lies one base away. Other DNA sequences of this sample code for an identical CDR3. CDR3 DNA: TGCGCCACCTGGGATAGGGTCACTGGTTGGTTCAAGATATTT. This gives the protein CATWDRVTGWFKIF. The chain recombines TRGV8 with TRGJP1. This CDR3 is built from 14 residues. Germline values: CDR1 VENAVY, CDR2 YDSYNSRV.

The J gene is TRGJ1 or TRGJ2, the V gene TRGV5. CDR3 size: 13 residues. V trimming: 12 bases; J trimming: 13 bases; junction bases outside the gene matches: 24. Germline CDR1 and CDR2: VINAFY and YDVSNSKD. CDR3 nucleotide sequence: TGTGCCTACTGGGACAGTGGGGATATAAGTAAACTCTTT. It specifies CAYWDSGDISKLF.

The table lists this clone with a few counts. Just one base apart from a much larger clone, this may be a read error. The rearrangement links TRGV10 to TRGJ1 or TRGJ2. TRGV10 is an open reading frame, and its role is uncertain. With 8 bases clipped from V and 2 bases from J, the junction kept 25 bases outside the gene matches. This CDR3 spans 19 amino acids. CDR3 coding DNA: TGTGCTGCGTGGGATCATAGAGTACTTATAGAGGTTGATTATTATAAGAAACTCTTT. It specifies CAAWDHRVLIEVDYYKKLF.

The chain couples TRGV9 to TRGJP1. Per germline, CDR1 GITISATS and CDR2 ISYDGTV (reference sequence). Trimming cost V 3 bases and J 2 bases; bases outside gene matches: 6. The CDR3 is made up of 15 amino acids. CDR3 DNA: TGTGCCTTGTGGGAGATACAAACCACTGGTTGGTTCAAGATATTT. This gives the protein CALWEIQTTGWFKIF.

This chain links TRGV9 with TRGJ1 or TRGJ2. Losses at the gene ends were 5 bases for V and 3 bases for J; bases not matched to a gene: 22. The CDR3 is made up of 18 amino acids. The germline CDR1 and CDR2 sequences are GITISATS and ISYDGTV (reference sequence). CDR3 nucleotide sequence: TGTGCCTTGTGGGGAGGTGTCCCTTTAACCCCTTTTTATTATAAGAAACTCTTT. Amino acids: CALWGGVPLTPFYYKKLF.

Notes on this clone: It is likely a read error: a sequence one base away is far more abundant. Other nucleotide sequences from this sample produce the same CDR3. V is TRGV4 and J is TRGJ1 or TRGJ2. CDR3 length: 13 residues. From germline, CDR1 is EGSTGY and CDR2 YDSYTSSV. CDR3 DNA sequence: TGCGCCACCTGGGACGGGCGAGGTTATAAGAAACTCTTT. It specifies CATWDGRGYKKLF.

The chain carries TRGV8 and TRGJP1. V shed 3 bases and J 6 bases; nucleotides not matched to a gene: 7. CDR1 and CDR2 (germline): VENAVY, YDSYNSRV. The CDR3 contains 14 residues. CDR3 in DNA: TGTGCCACCTGGGATGGAACATCTGGTTGGTTCAAGATATTT. This codes for CATWDGTSGWFKIF.

The chain combines TRGV4 with TRGJ1 or TRGJ2. The CDR3 covers 13 residues. Germline trimming cut 6 bases from V and 6 bases from J; bases unmatched to any gene: 11. CDR1 is EGSTGY and CDR2 is YDSYTSSV in the germline V gene. The CDR3 sequence is CATWPRGIYKKLF. Here the CDR3 DNA reads TGTGCCACCTGGCCGAGGGGGATTTATAAGAAACTCTTT.